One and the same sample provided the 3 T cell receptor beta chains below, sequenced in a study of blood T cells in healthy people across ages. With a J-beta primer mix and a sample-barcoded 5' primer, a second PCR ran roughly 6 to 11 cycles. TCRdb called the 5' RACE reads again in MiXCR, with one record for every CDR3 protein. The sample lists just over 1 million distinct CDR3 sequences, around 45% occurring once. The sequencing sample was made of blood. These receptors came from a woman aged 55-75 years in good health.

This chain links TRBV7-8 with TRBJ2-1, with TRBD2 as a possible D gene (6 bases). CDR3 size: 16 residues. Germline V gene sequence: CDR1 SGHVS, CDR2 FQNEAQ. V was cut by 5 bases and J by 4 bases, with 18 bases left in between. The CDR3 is CASSLGLNEGYNEQFF. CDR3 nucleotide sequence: TGTGCCAGCAGCCTGGGACTCAACGAGGGGTACAATGAGCAGTTCTTC.

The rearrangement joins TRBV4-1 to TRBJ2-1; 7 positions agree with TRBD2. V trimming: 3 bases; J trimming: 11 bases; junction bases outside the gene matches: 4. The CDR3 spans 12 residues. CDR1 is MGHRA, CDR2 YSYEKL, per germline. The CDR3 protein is CASSHAGTKQFF. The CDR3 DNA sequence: TGCGCCAGCAGCCACGCCGGGACTAAGCAGTTCTTC.

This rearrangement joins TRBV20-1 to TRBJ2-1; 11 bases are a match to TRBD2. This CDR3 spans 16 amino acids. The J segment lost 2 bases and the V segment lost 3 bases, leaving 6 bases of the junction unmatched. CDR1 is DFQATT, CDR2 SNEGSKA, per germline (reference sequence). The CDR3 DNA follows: TGCAGTGCTAGGATACTAGCGGGAGTAACCTACAATGAGCAGTTCTTC. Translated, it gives CSARILAGVTYNEQFF.